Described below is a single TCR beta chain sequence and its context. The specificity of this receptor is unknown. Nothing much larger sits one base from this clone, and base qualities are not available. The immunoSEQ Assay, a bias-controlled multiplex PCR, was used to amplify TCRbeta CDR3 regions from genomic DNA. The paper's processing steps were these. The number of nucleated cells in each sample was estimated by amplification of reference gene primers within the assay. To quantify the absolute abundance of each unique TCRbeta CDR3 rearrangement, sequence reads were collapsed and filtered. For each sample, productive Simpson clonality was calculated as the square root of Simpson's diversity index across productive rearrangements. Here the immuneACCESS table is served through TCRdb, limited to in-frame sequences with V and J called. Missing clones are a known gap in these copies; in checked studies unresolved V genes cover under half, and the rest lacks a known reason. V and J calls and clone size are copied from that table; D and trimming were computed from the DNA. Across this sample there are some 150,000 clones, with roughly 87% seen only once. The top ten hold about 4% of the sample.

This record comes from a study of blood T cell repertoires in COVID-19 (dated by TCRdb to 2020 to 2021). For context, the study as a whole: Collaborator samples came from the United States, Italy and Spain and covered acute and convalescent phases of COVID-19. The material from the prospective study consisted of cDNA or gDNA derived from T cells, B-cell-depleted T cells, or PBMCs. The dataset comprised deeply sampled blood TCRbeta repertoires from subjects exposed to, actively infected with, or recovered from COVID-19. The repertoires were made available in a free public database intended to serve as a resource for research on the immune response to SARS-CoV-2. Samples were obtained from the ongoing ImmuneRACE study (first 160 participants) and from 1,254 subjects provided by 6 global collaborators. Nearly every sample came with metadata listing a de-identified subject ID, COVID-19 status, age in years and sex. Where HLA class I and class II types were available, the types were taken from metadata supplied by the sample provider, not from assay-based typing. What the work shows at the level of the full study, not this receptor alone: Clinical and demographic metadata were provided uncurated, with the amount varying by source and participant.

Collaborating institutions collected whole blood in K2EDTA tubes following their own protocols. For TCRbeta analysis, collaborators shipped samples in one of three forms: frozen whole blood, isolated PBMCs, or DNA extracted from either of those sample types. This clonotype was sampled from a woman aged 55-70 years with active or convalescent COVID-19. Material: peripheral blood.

The nucleotides are TGTGCCAGCAGTCTTTACCGAAGCGGGGGGGCCTTCGATGAGCAGTTCTTC. It translates to CASSLYRSGGAFDEQFF. The rearranged segments are TRBV6-6 and TRBJ2-1; 10 central nucleotides agree with TRBD2. CDR1 and CDR2 are drawn from the germline V gene (reference sequence): MNHNY, SVGAGI. V is pruned by 5 bases and J by 8 bases, leaving 15 bases of the junction without a gene match. Taken from cysteine to phenylalanine, the CDR3 has 17 residues. Solely the CDR3 DNA is kept, with 51 bases framed from the first base.